These 9 T cell receptor beta chains were sequenced from one sample in a study of control samples from healthy donors and cancer patients. Profiled with immunoSEQ multiplex PCR; TCRdb holds only in-frame clones, not every one. The sample lists tens of thousands of clones; about nine tenths were seen once. Sequencing used PBMCs. All receptors come from a man between 60 and 75 years old with head and neck cancer.

In its sample, this clone was seen a few times. The chain combines TRBV19 with TRBJ2-3; a possible D gene is TRBD1 (6 bases). V dropped 7 bases and J dropped 1 base, with 18 bases sitting between them. The CDR3 covers 16 residues. Germline lookup yields CDR1 LNHDA and CDR2 SQIVND (reference sequence). CDR3 region: CASNRELSTGTDTQYF. DNA for the CDR3: TGTGCCAGTAACAGGGAACTCTCTACGGGCACAGATACGCAGTATTTT.

The chain recombines TRBV19 with TRBJ1-1; 7 nucleotides agree with TRBD1. V lost 2 bases, J lost 4 bases, and 10 bases stayed unmatched. This CDR3 has 16 amino acids. CDR1 and CDR2 (germline): LNHDA, SQIVND (reference sequence). The CDR3 here is CASSIPLTGEVTEAFF. CDR3 nucleotides: TGTGCCAGTAGTATACCCTTAACAGGGGAGGTCACTGAAGCTTTCTTT.

This clone was seen more than once but under ten times. V and J are TRBV4-2 and TRBJ1-5, with D uncertain. The V end was cut by 1 base, the J end by 6 bases, with 7 bases between. This CDR3 has 13 amino acids. Germline CDR1 and CDR2: LGHNA and YNFKEQ. The CDR3 DNA sequence: TGTGCCAGCAGCCAAGGAGGGTTTCAGCCCCAGCATTTT. Its translation is CASSQGGFQPQHF.

This clone has a single count. The CDR3 nucleotides are TGTGCCAGCAGTCCCATCGGGGACAGGGTCTACGAGCAGTACTTC. Translating gives CASSPIGDRVYEQYF. The V call is TRBV11-2, the J call TRBJ2-7; 9 nucleotides agree with TRBD1. Germline V gene data show CDR1 as SGHAT and CDR2 as FQNNGV. This CDR3 contains 15 residues. Unmatched junction bases numbered 9, after V lost 6 bases and J lost 3 bases.

The chain recombines TRBV20-1 with TRBJ2-5, with TRBD1 identical over 10 bases. The trim removed 3 bases at V and 5 bases at J, leaving 12 bases unmatched. Germline loops: CDR1 DFQATT, CDR2 SNEGSKA (reference sequence). The CDR3 runs 16 residues. The CDR3 region has the DNA TGCAGTGCTAGTAGGTTGCGTGGGACAGGGGTTGAGACCCAGTACTTC. It yields the protein CSASRLRGTGVETQYF.

The chain couples TRBV28 to TRBJ1-2; 12 nucleotides match TRBD1. Germline V gene lookup returns CDR1 MDHEN and CDR2 SYDVKM. This CDR3 is 16 amino acids long. Trimming removed 7 bases from V and 8 bases from J; junction bases left unmatched: 14. The chain's CDR3 is CASTEPGQGAFYGYTF. The CDR3 DNA follows: TGTGCCAGCACCGAGCCGGGACAGGGGGCTTTTTACGGCTACACCTTC.

The chain uses TRBV23-1 and TRBJ2-7; 10 bases match TRBD1. TRBV23-1 is reported as an ORF; its role is uncertain. The CDR3 is 15 amino acids. J lost 1 base, V lost 2 bases, and 2 bases had no gene match. Here the CDR3 DNA reads TGCGCCAGCAGTCAACGGACAGGGGGTTCCTACGAGCAGTACTTC. Translating gives CASSQRTGGSYEQYF.

This clone has more than one count but fewer than ten. Written as DNA, the CDR3 is TGTGCCAGCAGCTTATCTCTGATCGGGGAGCTGTTTTTT. Protein sequence: CASSLSLIGELFF. The chain is built from TRBV11-2 and TRBJ2-2; D not certain. Germline CDR1 is SGHAT and CDR2 is FQNNGV. V lost 2 bases and J 7 bases, leaving 8 bases between the germline ends. This CDR3 comprises 13 residues.

The chain uses TRBV5-1 and TRBJ2-7; no firm D call. This CDR3 has 11 residues. Germline CDR1 and CDR2: SGHRS and YFSETQ. Trimming cost V 3 bases and J 0 bases, with 1 base left between them. The CDR3 region has the DNA TGCGCCAGCAGCTACTCCTACGAGCAGTACTTC. Translated, it gives CASSYSYEQYF.